This TCR beta chain was identified in a study of Tregs in tolerant kidney transplant recipients. V was clipped by 2 bases and J by 3 bases, with 11 bases between them. CDR3 size: 14 residues. CDR1 and CDR2 (germline): SGHRS, YFSETQ. This clone was seen only once. Using immunoSEQ multiplex PCR, the repertoire was profiled, and TCRdb retains in-frame clones only, with some absent. This sample has around 230,000 clones; approximately 84% occur once, and the top ten carry around 0.64%. Unstimulated Tregs (CD4+CD25+CD127-) and CD4+CD25- non-Tregs were sorted from PBMCs. The J gene is TRBJ2-5, the V gene TRBV5-1; possible D gene TRBD1, 6 bases. The TCR originated in a human donor in good health. The material sequenced was CD4+ T cells from blood. CDR3 region: CASSLQGVEETQYF. DNA of the CDR3: TGCGCCAGCAGCTTACAGGGAGTTGAAGAGACCCAGTACTTC.